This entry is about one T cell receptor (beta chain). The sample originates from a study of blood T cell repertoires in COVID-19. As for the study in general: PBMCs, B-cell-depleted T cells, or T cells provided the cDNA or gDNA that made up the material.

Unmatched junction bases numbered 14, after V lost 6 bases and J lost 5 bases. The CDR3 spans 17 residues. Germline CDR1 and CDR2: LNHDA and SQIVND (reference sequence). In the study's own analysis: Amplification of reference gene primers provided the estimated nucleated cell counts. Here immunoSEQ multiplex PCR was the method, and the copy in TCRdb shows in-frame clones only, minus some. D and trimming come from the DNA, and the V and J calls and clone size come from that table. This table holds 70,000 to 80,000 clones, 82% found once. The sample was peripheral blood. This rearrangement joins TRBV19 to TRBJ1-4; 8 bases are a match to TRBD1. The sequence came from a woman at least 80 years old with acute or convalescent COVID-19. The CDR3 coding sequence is TGTGCCAGTAGCCCCAGTTTGAAGAGGACAGGGAATGAAAAACTGTTTTTT. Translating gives CASSPSLKRTGNEKLFF.